The 16 T cell receptor beta chains in this list originate from one sample, sequenced in a study of shared clonotypes between healthy human individuals. Repertoires were generated with immunoSEQ multiplex PCR, while TCRdb's copy carries only in-frame clones and drops some. The table records under 600,000 clones, roughly four fifths of them present only once. The sample taken for sequencing was PBMCs. These receptors were taken from a woman aged 35 to 49 in good health. Some clones in this sample may be carry-over from other donors' samples.

The chain couples TRBV7-6 to TRBJ1-1; tentative D call: TRBD1 (5 bases). The germline V gene has CDR1 SGHVS and CDR2 FNYEAQ. Trimming pared 7 bases from V and 0 bases from J, leaving 21 bases between. CDR3 length equals 17 residues. CDR3 DNA sequence: TGTGCCAGCACAAGGGGCAGGAGGGCAACAATGAACACTGAAGCTTTCTTT. This sequence encodes CASTRGRRATMNTEAFF.

This clone showed up just a few times. The CDR3 spells CASSVRTSGTGELFF. In DNA, the CDR3 is TGTGCCAGCAGCGTTAGGACTAGTGGGACCGGGGAGCTGTTTTTT. V gene TRBV7-6 combines with J gene TRBJ2-2; TRBD2 aligns across 7 bases. Germline V gives CDR1 SGHVS, CDR2 FNYEAQ. Unmatched junction bases numbered 8, after V lost 5 bases and J lost 5 bases. This CDR3 spans 15 amino acids.

Points on this clone: Other DNA sequences from this sample encode an identical CDR3 as well. The rearrangement uses TRBV5-6 and TRBJ2-7; D not certain. Per germline, CDR1 SGHDT and CDR2 YYEEEE. The CDR3 spans 11 residues. Trimming cost V 2 bases and J 4 bases, with 4 bases left between them. The CDR3 region has the DNA TGTGCCAGCAGCTTTAAATACGAGCAGTACTTC. Translated: CASSFKYEQYF.

The chain links TRBV5-4 to TRBJ2-3; the D gene could be TRBD1 or TRBD2 (5 bases each). From germline, CDR1 is SGHNT and CDR2 YYREEE (reference sequence). The CDR3 contains 15 residues. The V and J ends lost 0 bases and 2 bases respectively, with 10 bases between them. CDR3 amino acids: CASSLVGTNTDTQYF. Here the CDR3 DNA reads TGTGCCAGCAGCTTGGTGGGGACCAACACAGATACGCAGTATTTT.

A remark on this clone: This sequence may be a read error, since a much larger clone differs from it by one base. The genes are TRBV4-1 and TRBJ1-1; tentatively, D is TRBD1 (6 bases). Germline assignment: CDR1 MGHRA and CDR2 YSYEKL. The CDR3 contains 17 residues. The CDR3 DNA sequence: TGCGCCAGCAGCCAACCCCTCGCTGACAGGACGAACACTGAAGCTTTATTT. It is translated as CASSQPLADRTNTEALF.

The J gene is TRBJ2-1, the V gene TRBV7-9; the D is unclear. Germline CDR1 is SEHNR and CDR2 is FQNEAQ (reference sequence). Trimming left V 3 bases short and J 6 bases short, with 9 bases between. This CDR3 has 13 amino acids. The CDR3 DNA sequence: TGTGCCAGCAGCTTCCGCGGCTCCAATGAGCAGTTCTTC. Translating gives CASSFRGSNEQFF.

The chain joins TRBV30 to TRBJ1-2, with a weak D call TRBD1 (5 bases). The CDR3 is made up of 13 amino acids. CDR1 is GTSNPN and CDR2 is SVGIG in the germline V gene (reference sequence). Trimming left V 0 bases short and J 4 bases short, with 9 bases between. CDR3 sequence reads: CAWSVVGGYGYTF. The CDR3 coding sequence is TGTGCCTGGAGTGTTGTCGGGGGCTATGGCTACACCTTC. The full variable domain, completed using reference TRBV30 and TRBJ1-2, is SQTIHQWPATLVQPVGSPLSLECTVEGTSNPNLYWYRQAAGRGLQLLFYSVGIGQISSEVPQNLSASRPQDRQFILSSKKLLLSDSGFYLCAWSVVGGYGYTFGSGTRLTVV.

This clone was seen a single time. This chain joins TRBV19 and TRBJ1-1; a weak D match, TRBD1 (5 bases). V gave up 5 bases and J gave up 1 base, with 14 bases separating them. Germline CDR1 and CDR2: LNHDA and SQIVND (reference sequence). The CDR3 consists of 15 residues. The chain's CDR3 is CASSYTGRWNTEAFF. The CDR3 bases are TGTGCCAGTAGTTATACGGGACGGTGGAACACTGAAGCTTTCTTT.

V gene TRBV28 combines with J gene TRBJ1-2; TRBD1 is a possible D gene (5 bases). The V end lost 5 bases, the J end lost 6 bases, and 10 bases lay between the germline ends. The CDR3 loop spans 12 amino acids. In germline, CDR1 is MDHEN, CDR2 SYDVKM. This CDR3 is CASSPLGHGYTF. In nucleotides, the CDR3 is TGTGCCAGCAGTCCCCTGGGGCATGGCTACACCTTC.

The chain employs TRBV5-1 and TRBJ1-4, with 10 bases fitting TRBD1. The CDR3 consists of 15 residues. Looked up from germline, CDR1 is SGHRS and CDR2 is YFSETQ. V shed 4 bases, J shed 8 bases, and the junction held 8 bases outside the gene matches. This chain's CDR3 is CASSTTGTGEEKLFF. The CDR3 DNA follows: TGCGCCAGCAGCACAACCGGGACAGGGGAGGAAAAACTGTTTTTT.

This clone was counted between two and nine times. The genes are TRBV27 and TRBJ2-7, with D possibly matching TRBD2 (6 bases). Germline V CDR1 and CDR2: MNHEY, SMNVEV (reference sequence). The CDR3 runs 16 residues. V was pared by 5 bases and J by 0 bases, with 17 bases between. The CDR3 DNA sequence: TGTGCCAGCAGTACCCGCGGGCGGGACCTCTCCTACGAGCAGTACTTC. Amino acids: CASSTRGRDLSYEQYF.

With respect to this clone: This is likely an artifact of a read error, given a far larger clone one base away. The sample has other DNA sequences that encode this CDR3 too. CDR3 DNA sequence: TGTGCCAGCAGTTTGAGCAGACTAGCGGGAGGTGGGGAGACCCAGTACTTC. It encodes CASSLSRLAGGGETQYF. V is TRBV27 and J is TRBJ2-5; 13 nucleotides align to TRBD2. V gave up 3 bases and J gave up 5 bases; unmatched junction bases: 9. Germline assignment: CDR1 MNHEY and CDR2 SMNVEV (reference sequence). The CDR3 covers 17 residues.

In this sample, this clone turned up once. This could be a read error, since a much larger clone is one nucleotide away. CDR3 in amino acids: CAGSLSGRDGELFF. The CDR3 DNA reads TGTGCCGGCAGCTTAAGCGGGAGGGACGGGGAGCTGTTTTTT. The chain carries TRBV7-3 and TRBJ2-2, with 10 bases that match TRBD2. The V gene's germline CDR1 is SGHTA and CDR2 FQGTGA. The CDR3 has 14 amino acids.

This clone was seen repeatedly, ten times or more. The chain combines TRBV19 with TRBJ2-6, with D tentatively TRBD1 (5 bases). In germline, CDR1 is LNHDA, CDR2 SQIVND (reference sequence). The germline V and J ends were trimmed by 5 bases and 2 bases, with 13 bases remaining between them. This CDR3 has 16 residues. CDR3: CASSVNPGTGANVLTF. The CDR3, as DNA: TGTGCCAGTAGTGTCAACCCAGGGACTGGGGCCAACGTCCTGACTTTC. The entire variable domain, with the rest obtained from reference TRBV19 and TRBJ2-6, is as follows: DGGITQSPKYLFRKEGQNVTLSCEQNLNHDAMYWYRQDPGQGLRLIYYSQIVNDFQKGDIAEGYSVSREKKESFPLTVTSAQKNPTAFYLCASSVNPGTGANVLTFGAGSRLTVL.

The genes are TRBV11-2 and TRBJ2-5; the D is unclear. CDR3 length: 16 residues. Germline CDR1 reads SGHAT; CDR2 reads FQNNGV. V was pared by 5 bases and J by 2 bases, with 18 bases between. The CDR3 coding sequence is TGTGCCAGCAGCCGCCCCGGACGAACGCTTCAAGAGACCCAGTACTTC. This translates into CASSRPGRTLQETQYF.

CDR3 in amino acids: CASSYSRLVNEQFF. CDR3 sequence (DNA): TGTGCCAGCAGTTACTCCAGACTAGTAAATGAGCAGTTCTTC. The chain links TRBV6-6 to TRBJ2-1, with D possibly being TRBD2 (6 bases). The CDR3 runs 14 residues. Trimming removed 0 bases from V and 7 bases from J, with 10 bases in between. Germline CDR1 reads MNHNY; CDR2 reads SVGAGI (reference sequence).